Listed below are T cell receptor beta chains from one sample, sequenced in a study of shared T cell receptors in the human thymus. TCRdb's table, derived via immunoSEQ multiplex PCR, lists solely in-frame clones and lacks some. The sample lists some 700,000 clones, roughly 90% occurring once. The data also belong to a second study, concerning human thymus T cells.

Source material: thymocytes. All receptors come from a boy in the first two years of life with a congenital heart defect. CDR3s include the opening cysteine and the closing phenylalanine or tryptophan. D genes are given only for firm matches. Clone size appears in some rows only: once, few, many, or a class for an expanded clone.

CASSWTSKGLHYEQYF,TGTGCCAGCAGCTGGACTAGCAAGGGGTTACACTACGAGCAGTACTTC,-,TRBJ2-7,TRBD2,TRBV5-6
CASQLTGVADTQYF,TGCGCCAGTCAGTTAACGGGAGTGGCAGATACGCAGTATTTT,-,TRBJ2-3,-,TRBV5-1
CASSYFSRSAASEAFF,TGTGCCAGCAGTTACTTTTCGAGATCGGCGGCTTCTGAAGCTTTCTTT,-,TRBJ1-1,-,TRBV6-5
CASSLAWTGGGGKSTDTQYF,TGCGCCAGCAGCTTGGCATGGACAGGGGGCGGGGGGAAAAGCACAGATACGCAGTATTTT,-,TRBJ2-3,TRBD1,TRBV5-1
CASSGGPGHGGNTIYF,TGTGCCAGCAGCGGTGGTCCGGGACACGGGGGAAACACCATATATTTT,-,TRBJ1-3,-,TRBV11-2
CASSMGGINNQPQHF,TGTGCCAGTAGTATGGGGGGGATCAACAATCAGCCCCAGCATTTT,-,TRBJ1-5,-,TRBV19
CASSLGRPTSGYTF,TGTGCCAGCAGCTTGGGCAGGCCCACCTCTGGCTACACCTTC,-,TRBJ1-2,-,TRBV5-4
CASRFGPGSSPYEQYF,TGTGCCAGCAGGTTTGGCCCTGGGTCTAGTCCCTACGAGCAGTACTTC,-,TRBJ2-7,-,TRBV28
CASSPPTGGNEQYF,TGTGCCAGCAGTCCCCCCACAGGGGGCAACGAGCAGTACTTC,-,TRBJ2-7,TRBD1,TRBV6-1
CATTQESNTGELFF,TGTGCCACCACTCAGGAATCGAACACCGGGGAGCTGTTTTTT,-,TRBJ2-2,-,TRBV28
CASSYADGLNEQFF,TGTGCCAGCAGTTACGCGGACGGACTCAATGAGCAGTTCTTC,-,TRBJ2-1,-,TRBV6-6
CASRRDSNQPQHF,TGTGCCAGCAGGAGGGATAGCAATCAGCCCCAGCATTTT,-,TRBJ1-5,-,TRBV27
CPPGHITDTQYF,TGCCCCCCGGGACACATCACAGATACGCAGTATTTT,-,TRBJ2-3,-,TRBV2
CASSSPGGRAPEEQFF,TGTGCCAGCAGCTCGCCAGGCGGGAGGGCGCCGGAGGAGCAGTTCTTC,-,TRBJ2-1,TRBD2,TRBV7-9
CSVEESQGGEKLFF,TGCAGCGTTGAAGAGTCACAGGGTGGTGAAAAACTGTTTTTT,few,TRBJ1-4,-,TRBV29-1
CASSGSPGQNYEQYF,TGTGCCAGCAGCGGATCACCGGGACAGAACTACGAGCAGTACTTC,-,TRBJ2-7,TRBD1,TRBV5-4
CASRQGIEQYF,TGTGCCAGCAGACAGGGGATCGAGCAGTACTTC,once,TRBJ2-7,TRBD1,TRBV25-1
CASSLGQNSPLHF,TGTGCCAGCTCACTTGGACAGAATTCACCCCTCCACTTT,-,TRBJ1-6,-,TRBV18
CASSIGQGKNIQYF,TGTGCCAGTAGTATAGGACAGGGTAAAAACATTCAGTACTTC,-,TRBJ2-4,TRBD1,TRBV19
CASSLALGGWNQPQHF,TGTGCCAGCAGCTTGGCATTAGGGGGCTGGAATCAGCCCCAGCATTTT,-,TRBJ1-5,TRBD1,TRBV5-8
CASSLAVGSTEAFF,TGTGCCAGCAGCTTGGCCGTGGGGAGCACTGAAGCTTTCTTT,-,TRBJ1-1,-,TRBV5-4
CASSMGSGSYNEQFF,TGTGCCAGTAGTATGGGGAGCGGCTCCTACAATGAGCAGTTCTTC,-,TRBJ2-1,-,TRBV19
CASSPLSGSQETQYF,TGTGCCAGCAGCCCGCTTAGCGGAAGCCAAGAGACCCAGTACTTC,-,TRBJ2-5,-,TRBV5-6
CASSPGQNLHQETQYF,TGCGCCAGCAGCCCGGGACAAAACCTACACCAAGAGACCCAGTACTTC,-,TRBJ2-5,-,TRBV5-1
CASSQRTSGDRYEQYF,TGTGCCAGCAGCCAAAGAACTAGCGGAGATAGGTACGAGCAGTACTTC,few,TRBJ2-7,TRBD2,TRBV4-2
CASSQDSLLAPTGDTQYF,TGCGCCAGCAGCCAAGATTCACTTTTAGCCCCGACCGGAGATACGCAGTATTTT,-,TRBJ2-3,-,TRBV4-3
CASSLEVNTGELFF,TGTGCCAGCAGCTTGGAGGTGAACACCGGGGAGCTGTTTTTT,few,TRBJ2-2,-,TRBV11-3
CAWRDRIRARAFF,TGTGCCTGGAGGGACAGGATCAGGGCGAGAGCTTTCTTT,-,TRBJ1-1,TRBD1,TRBV30
CASSFITGTPPTGELFF,TGTGCCAGCAGTTTCATTACCGGGACACCTCCCACCGGGGAGCTGTTTTTT,-,TRBJ2-2,-,TRBV27
CASSRGEGGRADEQYF,TGCGCCAGCAGCCGGGGAGAGGGCGGGAGGGCCGACGAGCAGTACTTC,few,TRBJ2-7,TRBD2,TRBV4-1
CASSIRGGTGSSYEQYF,TGTGCCAGTAGTATTCGGGGTGGGACAGGGAGCTCCTACGAGCAGTACTTC,-,TRBJ2-7,TRBD1,TRBV19
CASKVLAGALTDTQYF,TGCGCCAGCAAAGTTCTGGCGGGAGCGTTAACAGATACGCAGTATTTT,-,TRBJ2-3,TRBD2,TRBV5-1
CASSLGLGGSQNIQYF,TGTGCCAGCAGCTTAGGACTGGGTGGCAGTCAAAACATTCAGTACTTC,-,TRBJ2-4,-,TRBV7-8
CASSQGRSGADTQYF,TGCGCCAGCAGCCAAGGCCGGAGCGGGGCAGATACGCAGTATTTT,-,TRBJ2-3,TRBD2,TRBV4-3
CASSLDVGLAGEDTGELFF,TGTGCCAGCAGCTTAGATGTAGGACTAGCGGGAGAAGACACCGGGGAGCTGTTTTTT,-,TRBJ2-2,TRBD2,TRBV11-2
CASSLRRNSNQPQHF,TGCGCCAGCAGCTTGAGGAGGAATAGCAATCAGCCCCAGCATTTT,-,TRBJ1-5,-,TRBV5-1
CASSPLAGGPYNEQFF,TGCGCCAGCAGCCCCTTAGCGGGAGGGCCTTACAATGAGCAGTTCTTC,-,TRBJ2-1,TRBD2,TRBV4-1
CASSLGRRSSYEQYF,TGCGCCAGCAGCCTGGGACGGCGGAGCTCCTACGAGCAGTACTTC,-,TRBJ2-7,-,TRBV5-1
CASSLDTSAETQYF,TGTGCCAGCAGCCTCGATACTAGCGCCGAGACCCAGTACTTC,-,TRBJ2-5,TRBD2,TRBV7-8
CASSQVSLAGENISEQFF,TGCGCCAGCAGCCAAGTTTCCTTAGCGGGAGAAAACATCAGTGAGCAGTTCTTC,-,TRBJ2-1,TRBD2,TRBV4-1
CASSRIGGETDTQYF,TGTGCCAGCAGTCGCATCGGGGGGGAGACAGATACGCAGTATTTT,-,TRBJ2-3,TRBD2,TRBV25-1
CAISDEGAQETQYF,TGTGCCATCAGTGACGAGGGGGCCCAAGAGACCCAGTACTTC,-,TRBJ2-5,TRBD1,TRBV10-3
CATRLQGERDTQYF,TGTGCCACCCGACTACAGGGGGAGAGAGATACGCAGTATTTT,-,TRBJ2-3,TRBD1,TRBV27
CASSHHGLAGVDNEQFF,TGCGCCAGCAGCCACCATGGGCTAGCGGGAGTTGACAATGAGCAGTTCTTC,-,TRBJ2-1,TRBD2,TRBV4-1
CASRDRGRGGYTF,TGTGCCAGCCGGGACAGGGGGCGGGGAGGCTACACCTTC,-,TRBJ1-2,TRBD1,TRBV28
CASSNSDRNAIYGYTF,TGTGCCAGTAGTAACTCCGACAGGAACGCAATCTATGGCTACACCTTC,-,TRBJ1-2,-,TRBV19
CATERQGETYEQYF,TGTGCCACCGAGCGGCAGGGGGAAACCTACGAGCAGTACTTC,-,TRBJ2-7,TRBD1,TRBV10-3
CASSLFRGGDLNEQFF,TGTGCCAGCAGTTTATTCCGGGGAGGTGACCTCAATGAGCAGTTCTTC,-,TRBJ2-1,-,TRBV27
CASSSWRSRGGRPYDTQYF,TGTGCCAGCAGTTCCTGGAGGTCTCGGGGCGGGAGGCCGTACGATACGCAGTATTTT,once,TRBJ2-3,TRBD2,TRBV28
CALRGGRGSYNEQFF,TGTGCCCTCCGGGGGGGGAGGGGCTCCTACAATGAGCAGTTCTTC,once,TRBJ2-1,TRBD2,TRBV28